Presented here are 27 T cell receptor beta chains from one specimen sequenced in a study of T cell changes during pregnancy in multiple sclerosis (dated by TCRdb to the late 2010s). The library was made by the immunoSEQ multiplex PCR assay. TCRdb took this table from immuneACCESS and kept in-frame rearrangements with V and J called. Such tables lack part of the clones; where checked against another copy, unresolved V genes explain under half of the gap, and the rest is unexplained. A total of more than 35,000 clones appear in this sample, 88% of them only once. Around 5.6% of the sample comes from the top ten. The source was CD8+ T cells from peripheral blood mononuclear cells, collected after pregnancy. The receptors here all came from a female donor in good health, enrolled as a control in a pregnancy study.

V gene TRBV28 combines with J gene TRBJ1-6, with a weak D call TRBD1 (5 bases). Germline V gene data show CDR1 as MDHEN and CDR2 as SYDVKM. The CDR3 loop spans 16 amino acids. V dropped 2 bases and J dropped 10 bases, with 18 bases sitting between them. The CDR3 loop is CASSLPQGGPHSPLHF. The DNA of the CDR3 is TGTGCCAGCAGTTTACCCCAGGGTGGGCCCCACTCACCCCTCCACTTT. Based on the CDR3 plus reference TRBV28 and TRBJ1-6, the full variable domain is DVKVTQSSRYLVKRTGEKVFLECVQDMDHENMFWYRQDPGLGLRLIYFSYDVKMKEKGDIPEGYSVSREKKERFSLILESASTNQTSMYLCASSLPQGGPHSPLHFGNGTRLTVT.

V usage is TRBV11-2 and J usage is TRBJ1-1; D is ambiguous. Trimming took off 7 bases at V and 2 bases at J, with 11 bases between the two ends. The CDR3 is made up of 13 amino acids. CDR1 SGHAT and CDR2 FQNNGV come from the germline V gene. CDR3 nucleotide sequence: TGTGCCAGCACCACGGGAACAAACACTGAAGCTTTCTTT. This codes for CASTTGTNTEAFF.

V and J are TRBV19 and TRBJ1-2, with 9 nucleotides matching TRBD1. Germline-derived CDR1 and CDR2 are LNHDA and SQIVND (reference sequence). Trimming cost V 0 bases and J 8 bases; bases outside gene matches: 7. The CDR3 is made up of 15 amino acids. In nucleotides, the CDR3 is TGTGCCAGTAGTATAGACTTCGGGACAGGGCAAGGCTACACCTTC. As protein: CASSIDFGTGQGYTF. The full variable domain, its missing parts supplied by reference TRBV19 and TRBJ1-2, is DGGITQSPKYLFRKEGQNVTLSCEQNLNHDAMYWYRQDPGQGLRLIYYSQIVNDFQKGDIAEGYSVSREKKESFPLTVTSAQKNPTAFYLCASSIDFGTGQGYTFGSGTRLTVV.

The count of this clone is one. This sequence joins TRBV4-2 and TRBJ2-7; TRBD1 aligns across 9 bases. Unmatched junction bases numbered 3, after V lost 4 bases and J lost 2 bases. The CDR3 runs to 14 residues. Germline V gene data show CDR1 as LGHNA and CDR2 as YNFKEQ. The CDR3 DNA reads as TGTGCCAGCAGCCCCGGGACAGGGACCTACGAGCAGTACTTC. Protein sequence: CASSPGTGTYEQYF.

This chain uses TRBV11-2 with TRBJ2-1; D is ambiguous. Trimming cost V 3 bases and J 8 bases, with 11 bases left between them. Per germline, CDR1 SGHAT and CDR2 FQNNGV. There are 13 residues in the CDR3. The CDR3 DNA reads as TGTGCCAGCAGCTTGACAATCCGACATGAGCAGTTCTTC. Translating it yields CASSLTIRHEQFF. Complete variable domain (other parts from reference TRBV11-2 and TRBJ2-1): EAGVAQSPRYKIIEKRQSVAFWCNPISGHATLYWYQQILGQGPKLLIQFQNNGVVDDSQLPKDRFSAERLKGVDSTLKIQPAKLEDSAVYLCASSLTIRHEQFFGPGTRLTVL.

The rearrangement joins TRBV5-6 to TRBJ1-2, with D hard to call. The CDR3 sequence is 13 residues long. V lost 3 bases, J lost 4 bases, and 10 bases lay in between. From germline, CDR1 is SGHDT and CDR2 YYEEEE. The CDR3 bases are TGTGCCAGCAGCTACCTGAGTGGCTATGGCTACACCTTC. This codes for CASSYLSGYGYTF.

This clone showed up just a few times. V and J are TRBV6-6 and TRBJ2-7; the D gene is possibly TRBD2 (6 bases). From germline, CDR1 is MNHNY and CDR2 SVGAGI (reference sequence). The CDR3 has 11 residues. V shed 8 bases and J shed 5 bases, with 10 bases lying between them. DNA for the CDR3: TGTGCCAGCGGCTCGGGGGACGAGCAGTACTTC. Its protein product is CASGSGDEQYF.

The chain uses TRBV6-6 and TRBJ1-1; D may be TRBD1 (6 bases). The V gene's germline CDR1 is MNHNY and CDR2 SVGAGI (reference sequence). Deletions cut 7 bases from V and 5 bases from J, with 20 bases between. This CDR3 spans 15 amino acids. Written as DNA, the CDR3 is TGTGCCAGCATCTACCCTAGGGGGTCGAGGACTGAAGCTTTCTTT. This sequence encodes CASIYPRGSRTEAFF.

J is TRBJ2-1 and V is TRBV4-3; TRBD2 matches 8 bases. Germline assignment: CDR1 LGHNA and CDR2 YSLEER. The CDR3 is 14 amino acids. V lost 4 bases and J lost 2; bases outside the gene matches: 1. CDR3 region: CASSLGGAYNEQFF. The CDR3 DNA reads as TGCGCCAGCAGCCTCGGGGGGGCCTACAATGAGCAGTTCTTC.

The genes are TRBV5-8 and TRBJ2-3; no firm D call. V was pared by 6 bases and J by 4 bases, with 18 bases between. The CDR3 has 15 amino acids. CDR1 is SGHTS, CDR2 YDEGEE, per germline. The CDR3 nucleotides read TGTGCCAGCACCCCGGGTCTAAGCTCAGCAGATACGCAGTATTTT. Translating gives CASTPGLSSADTQYF. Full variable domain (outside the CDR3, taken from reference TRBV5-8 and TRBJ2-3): EAGVTQSPTHLIKTRGQQATLRCSPISGHTSVYWYQQALGLGLQFLLWYDEGEERNRGNFPPRFSGRQFPNYSSELNVNALELEDSALYLCASTPGLSSADTQYFGPGTRLTVL.

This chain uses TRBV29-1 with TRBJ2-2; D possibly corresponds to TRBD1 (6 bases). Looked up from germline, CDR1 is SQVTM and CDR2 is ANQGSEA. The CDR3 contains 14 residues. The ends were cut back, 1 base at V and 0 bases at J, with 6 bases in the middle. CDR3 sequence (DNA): TGCAGCGTTGAAGCAGGGGCGAACACCGGGGAGCTGTTTTTT. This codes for CSVEAGANTGELFF.

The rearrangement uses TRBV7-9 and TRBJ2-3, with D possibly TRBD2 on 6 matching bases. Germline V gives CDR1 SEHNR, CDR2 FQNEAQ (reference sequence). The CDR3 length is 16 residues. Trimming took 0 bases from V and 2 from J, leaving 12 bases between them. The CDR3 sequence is CASSLAAGTPTDTQYF. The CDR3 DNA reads TGTGCCAGCAGCTTAGCTGCGGGGACCCCCACAGATACGCAGTATTTT.

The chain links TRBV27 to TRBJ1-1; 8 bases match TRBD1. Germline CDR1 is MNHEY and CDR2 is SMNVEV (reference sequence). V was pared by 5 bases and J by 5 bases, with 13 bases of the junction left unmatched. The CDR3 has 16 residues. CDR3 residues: CASSPRTGWPFTEAFF. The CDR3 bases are TGTGCCAGCAGTCCACGGACAGGGTGGCCTTTTACTGAAGCTTTCTTT.

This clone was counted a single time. CDR3 region: CASSWIDRGEAFF. Written as DNA, the CDR3 is TGTGCCAGCAGTTGGATCGACAGGGGAGAAGCTTTCTTT. This sequence joins TRBV6-5 and TRBJ1-1, with 8 bases aligning to TRBD1. This CDR3 spans 13 amino acids. V was pared by 4 bases and J by 8 bases, with 6 bases of the junction left unmatched. Germline V gene data show CDR1 as MNHEY and CDR2 as SVGAGI.

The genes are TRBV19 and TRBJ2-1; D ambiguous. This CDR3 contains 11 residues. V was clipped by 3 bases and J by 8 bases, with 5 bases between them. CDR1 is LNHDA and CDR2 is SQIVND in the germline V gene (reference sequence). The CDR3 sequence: CASSMRYEQFF. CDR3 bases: TGTGCCAGTAGTATGAGGTATGAGCAGTTCTTC.

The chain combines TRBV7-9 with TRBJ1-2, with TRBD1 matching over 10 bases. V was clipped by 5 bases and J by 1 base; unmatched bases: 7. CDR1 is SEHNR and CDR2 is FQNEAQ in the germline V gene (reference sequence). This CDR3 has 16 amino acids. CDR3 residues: CASSTTGGAFNYGYTF. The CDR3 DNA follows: TGTGCCAGCAGCACGACAGGGGGCGCATTTAACTATGGCTACACCTTC.

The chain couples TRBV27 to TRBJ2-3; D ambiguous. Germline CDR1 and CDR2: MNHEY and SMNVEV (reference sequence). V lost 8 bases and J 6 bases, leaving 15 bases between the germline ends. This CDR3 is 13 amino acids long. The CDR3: CASRLATEDTQYF. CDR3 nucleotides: TGTGCCAGCCGATTGGCTACGGAGGATACGCAGTATTTT.

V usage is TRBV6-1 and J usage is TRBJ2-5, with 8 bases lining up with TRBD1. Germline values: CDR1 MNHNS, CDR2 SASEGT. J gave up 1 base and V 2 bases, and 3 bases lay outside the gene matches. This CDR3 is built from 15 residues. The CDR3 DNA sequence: TGTGCCAGCAGTGAAACAGGGGGAATCCAAGAGACCCAGTACTTC. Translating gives CASSETGGIQETQYF.

As DNA, the CDR3 is TGTGCCAGCAGCCTGAATTCACCCCTCCACTTT. It is translated as CASSLNSPLHF. The chain uses TRBV6-5 and TRBJ1-6, with D unclear. Trimming stripped 6 bases from V and 7 bases from J, with 4 bases between. The CDR3 covers 11 residues. The germline V gene has CDR1 MNHEY and CDR2 SVGAGI.

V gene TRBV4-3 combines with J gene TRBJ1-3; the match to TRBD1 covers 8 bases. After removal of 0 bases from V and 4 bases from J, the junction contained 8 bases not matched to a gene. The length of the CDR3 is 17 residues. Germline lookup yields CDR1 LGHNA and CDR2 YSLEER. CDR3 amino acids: CASSQDWGQAGGNTIYF. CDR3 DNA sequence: TGCGCCAGCAGCCAAGATTGGGGACAGGCTGGGGGAAACACCATATATTTT.

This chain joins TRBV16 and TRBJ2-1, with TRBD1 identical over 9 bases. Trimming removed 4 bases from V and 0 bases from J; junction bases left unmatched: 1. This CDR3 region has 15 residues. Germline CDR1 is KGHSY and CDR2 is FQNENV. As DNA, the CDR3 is TGTGCCAGCAGCCCGGGACAGGGCTCCTACAATGAGCAGTTCTTC. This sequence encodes CASSPGQGSYNEQFF.

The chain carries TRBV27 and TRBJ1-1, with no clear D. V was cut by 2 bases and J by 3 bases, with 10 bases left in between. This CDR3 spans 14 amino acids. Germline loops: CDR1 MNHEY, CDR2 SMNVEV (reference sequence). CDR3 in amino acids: CASSLGGSYTEAFF. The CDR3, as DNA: TGTGCCAGCAGTTTAGGAGGGAGCTACACTGAAGCTTTCTTT.

For the CDR3, the DNA is TGTGCCAGCAGCCCCTGGGCTAACACTGAAGCTTTCTTT. It is translated as CASSPWANTEAFF. The rearrangement links TRBV6-6 to TRBJ1-1, with D unresolved. This CDR3 contains 13 residues. The germline CDR1 and CDR2 sequences are MNHNY and SVGAGI (reference sequence). The V and J ends lost 6 bases and 2 bases respectively, with 10 bases between them.

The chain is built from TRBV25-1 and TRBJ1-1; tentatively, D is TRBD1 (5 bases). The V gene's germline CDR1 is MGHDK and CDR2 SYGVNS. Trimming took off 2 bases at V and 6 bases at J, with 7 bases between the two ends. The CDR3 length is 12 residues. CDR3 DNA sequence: TGTGCCAGCAGTGAACAGGGTTCTGAAGCTTTCTTT. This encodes CASSEQGSEAFF. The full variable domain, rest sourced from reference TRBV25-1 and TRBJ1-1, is EADIYQTPRYLVIGTGKKITLECSQTMGHDKMYWYQQDPGMELHLIHYSYGVNSTEKGDLSSESTVSRIRTEHFPLTLESARPSHTSQYLCASSEQGSEAFFGQGTRLTVV.

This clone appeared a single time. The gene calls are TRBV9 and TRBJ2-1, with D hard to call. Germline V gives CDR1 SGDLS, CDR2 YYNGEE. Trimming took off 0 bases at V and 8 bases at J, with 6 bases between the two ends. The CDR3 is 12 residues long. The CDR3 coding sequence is TGTGCCAGCAGCGTAGCACCGGATGAGCAGTTCTTC. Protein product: CASSVAPDEQFF.

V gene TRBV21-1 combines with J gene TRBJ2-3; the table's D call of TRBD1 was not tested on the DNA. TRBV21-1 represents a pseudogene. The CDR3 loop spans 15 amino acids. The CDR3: CASSAPRGRTDTQYF. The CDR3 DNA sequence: TGTGCCAGCAGCGCCCCGAGGGGGCGCACAGATACGCAGTATTTT.

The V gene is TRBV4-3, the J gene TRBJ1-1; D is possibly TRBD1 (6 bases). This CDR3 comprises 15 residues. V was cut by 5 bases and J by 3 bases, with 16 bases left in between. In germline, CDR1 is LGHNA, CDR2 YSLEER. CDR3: CASSTNREGDTEAFF. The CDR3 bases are TGCGCCAGCAGCACAAACAGGGAGGGGGACACTGAAGCTTTCTTT.